The T cell receptor beta chain described here comes from a study of cytomegalovirus exposure and HLA in healthy donors (dated by TCRdb to the late 2010s). General notes on the study: An earlier analysis of approximately 590 of the donors reported 250 to 350 Gb of sequence data and around 110 million unique TCR beta sequences from about 180 million T cells. Roughly 5 DR-DQ haplotypes were handled as single units for association and clustering, since linkage in the cohort was strong. In a later analysis, previously published TCR beta repertoires from 600 to 850 donors were re-analyzed and high-resolution HLA genotyping was added so that TCR occurrence patterns could be studied. Along with the approximately 620-subject first cohort, a separate validation cohort of around 120 different subjects was used. In the later analysis, no new phenotypic data were used to find candidate immune exposures; instead, reliance was placed on TCR beta sequences and their occurrence across donors. Every repertoire in the discovery cohort had been generated on one and the same sequencing platform. The genetic ancestry cluster associated with self-reported Caucasian donors included about 81% of the approximately 410 genotyped donors. Using immunosequencing, the study profiled T cell repertoires from about 610 subjects and related those repertoires to cytomegalovirus serostatus. An early release covering 550 to 700 HLA-typed donors comprised approximately 300 gigabases of sequencing data and approximately 85 million unique TCR sequences. The study was designed to test whether signatures of past pathogen exposure could be identified by cataloging public T cell receptors. HLA typing covered class I and class II loci at four-digit resolution. To decide whether each TCR beta V gene segment behaved as functional or pseudogenic, an earlier analysis of fewer than 750 of the donors relied on high-throughput TCR beta sequencing. Donor age, sex, ethnicity and CMV serostatus were collected together with the repertoire data. A later genetic analysis took genome-wide SNP genotypes for about three fifths of the 666 donors and used that subset as a discovery cohort. Among roughly 400 genotyped donors of the cohort, an average of approximately 220,000 unique TCR beta nucleotide sequences was sequenced per donor, of which 15% to 20% were non-productive. To predict cytomegalovirus infection status, the study brought together high-throughput TCR immunosequencing, statistical association of individual TCRs with disease status, and machine learning. Typing coverage differed by locus: A, B, C, DRB1 and DQB1 were typed in roughly 620-630 donors, DQA1 in 500 to 550, DPA1 in around 600, and DPB1 in 400 to 490. The full study reports these points: Across donors, most TCR sequences were observed very rarely, whereas some public TCRs were present in many individuals. A later analysis reported that several top co-occurrence clusters appeared linked to parvovirus B19, influenza, CMV and Epstein-Barr virus. According to a later analysis, TCR association rates differed among HLA loci, with DRB1 alleles showing the most associated TCRs and HLA-C alleles showing the fewest. Because some donors lacked HLA typing at each locus, the association tests relied only on the typed subset. A further reported finding was that TCR beta sequences accurately predicted the HLA-A and HLA-B alleles for most subjects in the first cohort. The earlier analysis of almost 600 of the donors excluded some 15 rarely observed V segments, including chromosome 9 orphons, because counts were too low. In vitro tests confirmed that a few of the cytomegalovirus-associated TCR beta chains recognize cytomegalovirus antigens. Correlated functional status among segregating V segments might be attributable to linkage disequilibrium, but an unknown experimental factor could not be ruled out. For the cohort, immune exposure information was limited to CMV serostatus. Sequencing depth was assumed to be roughly uniform across donors in the presence/absence analyses, though that assumption may not hold. According to a later genetic analysis, donors in an Asian-associated ancestry cluster had fewer N-insertions in productive TCRs than the approximately 670-donor mean. Some IMGT-functional V segments, including TRBV6-2 and TRBV6-3, could not be told apart with the 87-base-pair reads, so those segments were excluded. In a later genetic analysis, a missense DCLRE1C variant was associated with V-gene and J-gene trimming of TCR beta chains, and the association was replicated in an independent cohort. Specific HLA alleles were associated with some 15,000 TCR beta sequences at a false discovery rate of 0.05 in a later analysis. Broadly in line with IMGT annotations, most TCR beta V segments showed up in productive rearrangements about 87% or about 30% of the time in an earlier analysis of several hundred of the donors. Only TCR beta chains were sequenced in this cohort, and the absence of alpha or paired-chain data limited detectable features. A total of 150 to 200 TCR beta chains were listed by the study as associated with cytomegalovirus. According to a later analysis, most CMV-associated TCR beta chains appeared to be HLA-restricted, and the HLA associations seemed to be driven largely by CMV exposure. In both the original and validation cohorts, the classifier was reported to diagnose cytomegalovirus status with high specificity and sensitivity. A group of highly shared sequence variants was considered likely to be a technical artifact of the sequencing pipeline. In a later analysis, HLA-associated TCR beta chains were found to be more clonally expanded and to have lower generation probabilities than equally common non-associated chains. According to the authors, the approach could potentially be generalized to other disease states and immunological phenotypes. When HLA alleles, especially DR and DQ, strongly co-occurred, TCR associations were difficult to assign to individual alleles.

V lost 5 bases and J lost 7 bases; the stretch between them is 8 bases long. The CDR3 holds 11 amino acids from the cysteine to the phenylalanine. Left in the record is the CDR3 DNA by itself, 33 bases read in frame from the first base. The germline V gene (reference sequence) yields SEHNR for CDR1 and FQNEAQ for CDR2. Library prep was done by the immunoSEQ multiplex PCR assay. For the multiplex PCR, a mixture combining 60 forward primers for TCR Vbeta segments and 13 reverse primers for TCR Jbeta segments was used. The CDR3 region of rearranged TCR beta genes was amplified from genomic DNA by a multiplex PCR assay. The amplified TCR beta libraries were sequenced on the Illumina HiSeq System as 87-base-pair reads. For the original study's pipeline: Across the 670 or so repertoires, a later analysis counted approximately 75 million unique TCR beta chains, around 10 million of which were shared by at least two donors. A nearest-neighbor algorithm error-corrected the raw reads and collapsed the reads into unique sequences, merging closely related sequences to remove PCR and sequencing errors. To assign V, D and J gene segments, CDR3 sequences were aligned to IMGT reference sequences. For a sequence to be retained, a match of at least six nucleotides to both a V gene segment and a J gene segment was required. Rearrangements were called productive when the CDR3 lacked stop codons and stayed in frame with V and J; all others were non-productive. Following IMGT convention, CDR3 was defined as the stretch from the second conserved V-encoded cysteine up to the conserved J-encoded phenylalanine. In an earlier analysis of 587 of the donors, sequences lacking an unambiguous match to a single V gene segment were excluded. An earlier analysis of over 450 of the donors classified V segments as functional when productive rearrangements were above 56.7% and as segregating when the standard deviation between donors was above 5%. A statistical classification framework was built to diagnose cytomegalovirus status from the catalog of TCR beta chain sequences. In a later analysis, V and J genes were assigned by comparing TCR nucleotide sequences against IMGT/GENE-DB human TR gene sequences. The TCRdist pipeline was used in a later analysis to assign CDR3 sequences and most-parsimonious VDJ recombination scenarios. In a later analysis, every TCR beta chain was defined by the combination of its CDR3 amino acid sequence and its V-gene family, and reads without a unique V-gene family were dropped. To address suspected cross-contamination and a sequencing artifact, a later analysis removed 450 to 700 highly shared, low-generation-probability nucleotide sequences. A later analysis calculated a clonal expansion index for each public chain from normalized within-repertoire ranks of inferred template counts. Generation probabilities in a later analysis came from a VDJ recombination model fitted to out-of-frame rearrangements, and those results were checked against IGoR. In a later analysis, TCR-TCR, TCR-HLA and TCR-CMV co-occurrence was scored with hypergeometric tests, and a repertoire-size bias correction was applied to TCR pairs. To estimate false discovery rates, a later analysis permuted the HLA or CMV assignments 20 times. In a later analysis, co-occurring TCRs were grouped using DBSCAN, with TCRdist sequence similarity added in when clustering inside HLA-allele-positive subsets. Co-occurrence clustering excluded repertoires with fewer than 30,000 or more than 120,000 public chains, plus five with anomalous nucleotide sharing. What TCRdb holds here is the immuneACCESS table cut down to in-frame rearrangements. Part of the clones is not present; checked against another copy, under half of the missing clones reflect an unresolved V gene, and the others are unexplained. From that table come the V and J calls and clone size; the DNA was used to work out D and trimming. This sample holds 150,000 to 200,000 clones; 80% were observed only once. The ten biggest clones cover 5.7% of the sample.

In total, 630 or so healthy bone marrow donors made up the cohort. At the time of sampling, all cohort members were nominally healthy, though unrecorded immune exposures were likely present. The donor was CMV seronegative and belonged to the group of 380 or so seronegative cohort members. A peripheral blood sample was collected from each donor, and TCR beta sequencing was performed on peripheral blood mononuclear cells. Genomic DNA extraction from the blood cell samples was performed with the Qiagen DNeasy Blood Extraction Kit. On this clone itself: Which antigen it targets is not known. No per-base quality is available; no much larger clone lies one base away.

What was sequenced was PBMCs. The chain uses TRBV7-9 and TRBJ1-1; confidence is insufficient to name the D gene. The sequence came from a man aged 40-50 years in good health and CMV-seronegative. This receptor carries the CDR3 CASSTPDEAFF. The bases are TGTGCCAGCAGCACACCAGATGAAGCTTTCTTT.